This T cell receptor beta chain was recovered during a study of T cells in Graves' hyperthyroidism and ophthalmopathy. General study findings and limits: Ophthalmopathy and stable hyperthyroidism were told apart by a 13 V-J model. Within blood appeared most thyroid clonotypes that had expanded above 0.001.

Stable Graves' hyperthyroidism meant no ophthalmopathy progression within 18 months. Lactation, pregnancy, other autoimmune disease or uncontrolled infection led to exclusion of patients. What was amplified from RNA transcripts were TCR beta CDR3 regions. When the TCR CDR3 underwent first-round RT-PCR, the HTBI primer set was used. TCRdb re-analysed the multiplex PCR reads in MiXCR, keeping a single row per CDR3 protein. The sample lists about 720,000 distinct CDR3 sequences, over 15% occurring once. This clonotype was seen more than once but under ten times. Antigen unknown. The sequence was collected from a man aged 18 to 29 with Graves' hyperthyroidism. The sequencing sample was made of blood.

The CDR3 loop is CASSPTSQSNQPQHF. DNA of the CDR3: TGTGCCAGCAGCCCTACGAGCCAGAGCAATCAGCCCCAGCATTTT. This chain connects TRBV12-3 or TRBV12-4 to TRBJ1-5; no reliable D call. CDR3 length: 15 residues. With 6 bases removed from V and 1 base from J, the gap between germline ends came to 13 bases.